The subject of this entry is one T cell receptor (beta chain). This clonotype was observed many times. Its binding antigen is unknown. Qualities for individual bases were not recorded, and no much larger clone is one base off. The CDR3 contains 13 residues, cysteine and phenylalanine counted. The DNA shown is the 39-base CDR3, in frame from base 1. The trim is 6 bases for V and 3 bases for J, with a gap of 12 bases between the germline ends. In the germline V gene, CDR1 corresponds to SQVTM and CDR2 to ANQGSEA. The entry originates in a study of T cells in Graves' hyperthyroidism and ophthalmopathy (dated by TCRdb to between 2018 and 2021). Regarding the research as a whole: Peripheral blood was collected at initial diagnosis, before any treatment. After blood sampling, hyperthyroidism patients were treated with methimazole at a starting dose of 30 mg daily, and ophthalmopathy patients were treated with high-dose intravenous methylprednisolone. The 95 to 100 discovery patients were randomly divided into training and test sets at a 7:3 ratio. Thyroid tissue and blood T-cell repertoires from about six Graves' hyperthyroidism patients were also compared in the study. Whether ophthalmopathy could be predicted prospectively was tested in an independent validation cohort made up of some 20 hyperthyroidism patients plus 17 patients who later progressed to ophthalmopathy. According to the paper, TCR Vbeta CDR3 sequencing was carried out on about 140 peripheral blood samples, which came from fewer than 50 ophthalmopathy, about 75 hyperthyroidism and approximately 17 progressor patients. TCR V-J signatures able to tell the groups apart were searched for in a discovery cohort of 100 or so patients, of whom about 40 had Graves' ophthalmopathy and around 57 had stable Graves' hyperthyroidism. Study-wide conclusions, independent of this receptor: In validation, the model predicted progression to ophthalmopathy a median of approximately 6.3 months before onset, with about 70% sensitivity and 72.22% specificity. Ophthalmopathy was separated from stable hyperthyroidism by a 13 V-J signature model, with roughly 88% sensitivity and roughly 84% specificity obtained in cross-validation and 80%/75% obtained in testing. Blood samples also contained most of the expanded thyroid clonotypes (frequency above 0.001), which suggests that blood repertoires may reflect thyroid immune responses. Sample size was not statistically predetermined, and blinding of investigators to group allocation was not performed.

Graves' hyperthyroidism was defined as stable when no progression to ophthalmopathy occurred over 18 months of follow-up. The hyperthyroidism patients were between 18 and 65 years old and newly diagnosed, with a disease duration of less than 2 months. Exclusion was applied to patients with uncontrolled infections, other autoimmune diseases, pregnancy or lactation. Diagnoses relied on clinical symptoms, serum thyroxine and TRAb, thyroid ultrasound and orbital computed tomography. PBMCs were isolated from more than 9 ml of fresh peripheral blood by Ficoll-Paque density gradient centrifugation. Trizol reagent was used to extract total RNA, and RNA quality was then checked on an Agilent 2100 Bioanalyzer. TCR beta CDR3 regions were amplified from RNA transcripts. The first round of RT-PCR for the TCR CDR3 was performed with the HTBI primer set and the Qiagen OneStep RT-PCR kit. Libraries were constructed in a second round of multiplex PCR, after which size selection and purification were carried out. Libraries were sequenced paired-end with 100 bp reads on an Illumina HiSeq2000. The study's own analysis went as follows. Raw data were processed with SOAPnuke, discarding reads with adapters, uncalled bases, mean Phred below 15, or no exact constant-primer or identifier match. COPE v1.2.5 was used to merge high-quality paired reads, and clonotypes were defined as unique nucleotide sequences. MiTCR v1.1 was used to align clonotypes to the IMGT TRBV, TRBD and TRBJ reference segments. Analysis was restricted to V-J combinations with a frequency above 0.0001, which covered over 98% of repertoires. A TCS score was defined as the ratio of F50 (clonal expansion) to E x V (chaos), with BLOSUM62-based TCRdist applied between CDR3 peptides within each V-J. Welch's t-statistics and random forest reduced around 550 V-J features to roughly 13, which were used in a naive Bayes classifier (R e1071). TCRdb reran the public reads through fastp at Q25 and MiXCR, keeping productive beta chains. Rows are combined by CDR3 protein, so each entry shows the most common genes and DNA. It is TCRdb's table, rather than the study itself, that gives the V and J calls and clone size. Counted in this sample were over 200,000 distinct CDR3 sequences; about 15% of them appeared once. The ten largest clones capture around 52% of the sample.

The chain uses TRBV29-1 and TRBJ2-1, with the D call perhaps TRBD1 or TRBD2, each one matching 5 bases. The sequenced sample was blood. The clonotype was recovered from a man in his forties or fifties with Graves' hyperthyroidism. The sequenced DNA: TGCAGCGTGGCCGGGACGGACTACAATGAGCAGTTCTTC. Its coded protein is CSVAGTDYNEQFF.